These T cell receptor beta chains were read from a single sample in a study of blood T cell repertoires in COVID-19. Using immunoSEQ multiplex PCR, the repertoire was profiled, and TCRdb retains in-frame clones only, with some absent. The sample has tens of thousands of clones, more than 75% seen once. Source material: peripheral blood. The receptors were gathered from a human donor in a cohort sampled during active COVID-19. Both conserved end residues are part of each CDR3. The D gene is left open where the match is weak. Size values are once, few and many counts, or a class for expanded clones, and some rows have none.

-	TRBV4-3	TRBJ2-2	TRBD1	CASSQGRRQGVTGELFF	TGCGCCAGCAGCCAAGGAAGGAGGCAGGGGGTAACCGGGGAGCTGTTTTTT
-	TRBV7-9	TRBJ2-7	-	CASLGMWGSEQYF	TGTGCCAGCCTAGGAATGTGGGGCTCCGAGCAGTACTTC
once	TRBV6-6	TRBJ2-1	-	CASSYSAFSYNEQFF	TGTGCCAGCAGTTACTCGGCCTTCTCCTACAATGAGCAGTTCTTC
-	TRBV3-1/TRBV3-2	TRBJ2-7	-	CASSQLGLYEQYF	TGTGCCAGCAGCCAGCTCGGACTATACGAGCAGTACTTC
-	TRBV7-2	TRBJ1-1	-	CASSFSGPNTEAFF	TGTGCCAGCAGCTTTTCAGGGCCGAACACTGAAGCTTTCTTT
-	TRBV30	TRBJ2-7	-	CAWSVGQNEQYF	TGTGCCTGGAGTGTTGGACAGAACGAGCAGTACTTC
-	TRBV6-2/TRBV6-3	TRBJ2-7	-	CASSSTYEQYF	TGTGCCAGCAGCTCAACCTACGAGCAGTACTTC
-	TRBV15	TRBJ1-5	TRBD1	CATGQEDQPQHF	TGTGCCACAGGACAGGAGGATCAGCCCCAGCATTTT
-	TRBV11-2	TRBJ2-7	TRBD2	CASSLPTSGGNYEQYF	TGTGCCAGCAGCCTCCCGACTAGCGGGGGGAACTACGAGCAGTACTTC
few	TRBV18	TRBJ2-7	TRBD1	CASSPGQGNSHEQYF	TGTGCCAGCTCACCGGGACAGGGAAACTCCCACGAGCAGTACTTC
-	TRBV19	TRBJ1-5	TRBD1	CASRIIPGTGDQPQHF	TGTGCCAGTAGAATTATTCCCGGGACAGGGGATCAGCCCCAGCATTTT
few	TRBV30	TRBJ1-1	-	CAWSAPTNTEAFF	TGTGCCTGGAGTGCACCGACAAACACTGAAGCTTTCTTT
-	TRBV6-5	TRBJ1-5	-	CASRTGTNQPQHF	TGTGCCAGCAGGACGGGAACCAATCAGCCCCAGCATTTT
-	TRBV5-1	TRBJ1-2	-	CASSLTDRPLGYTF	TGCGCCAGCAGCCTAACCGACAGACCCCTGGGCTACACCTTC
-	TRBV18	TRBJ1-2	-	CASSPIGGINYGYTF	TGTGCCAGCTCACCAATTGGGGGGATCAACTATGGCTACACCTTC
-	TRBV27	TRBJ1-6	-	CASSFGVFSPLHF	TGTGCCAGCAGTTTCGGGGTCTTTTCACCCCTCCACTTT
-	TRBV24-1	TRBJ2-1	TRBD2	CATSDRTSGGHNEQFF	TGTGCCACCAGTGATCGGACTAGCGGGGGCCACAATGAGCAGTTCTTC
-	TRBV6-4	TRBJ1-2	-	CARYGTPRLGYTF	TGTGCCCGTTATGGGACACCTCGGCTTGGCTACACCTTC
-	TRBV3-1/TRBV3-2	TRBJ1-1	-	CASSQPGLGTEAFF	TGTGCCAGCAGCCAACCAGGACTGGGCACTGAAGCTTTCTTT
-	TRBV11-2	TRBJ2-7	TRBD1	CASSAGTGGYEQYF	TGTGCCAGCAGCGCCGGGACAGGGGGCTACGAGCAGTACTTC
-	TRBV9	TRBJ1-1	-	CASSVLQDSEAFF	TGTGCCAGCAGCGTACTCCAGGACAGCGAAGCTTTCTTT
-	TRBV24-1	TRBJ1-1	-	CATRGEPPNTEAFF	TGTGCCACCAGGGGAGAGCCACCAAACACTGAAGCTTTCTTT
-	TRBV5-1	TRBJ1-1	-	CASSLGGENTEAFF	TGCGCCAGCAGCTTGGGCGGGGAGAACACTGAAGCTTTCTTT
-	TRBV6-5	TRBJ1-4	TRBD1	CASTQGAQANEKLFF	TGTGCCAGCACCCAGGGGGCGCAGGCTAATGAAAAACTGTTTTTT
-	TRBV7-8	TRBJ1-1	-	CASSSLGFLGTEAFF	TGTGCCAGCAGCTCCCTAGGTTTTTTGGGCACTGAAGCTTTCTTT
-	TRBV11-2	TRBJ2-7	-	CASSLAAGTLTYEQYF	TGTGCCAGCAGTCTAGCGGCGGGGACATTGACCTACGAGCAGTACTTC
-	TRBV27	TRBJ1-6	-	CASSLEQFNSPLHF	TGTGCCAGCAGTTTGGAGCAGTTCAATTCACCCCTCCACTTT
-	TRBV14	TRBJ2-7	TRBD1	CASSQGHRGPPYEQYF	TGTGCCAGCAGCCAAGGTCACAGGGGGCCCCCTTACGAGCAGTACTTC
once	TRBV6-5	TRBJ1-1	-	CASNAGFGTEAFF	TGTGCCAGCAACGCGGGGTTTGGGACTGAAGCTTTCTTT
-	TRBV7-7	TRBJ2-7	-	CASSFSTGTYEQYF	TGTGCCAGCAGCTTTAGCACCGGGACCTACGAGCAGTACTTC
once	TRBV29-1	TRBJ1-4	-	CSVDGGTNEKLFF	TGCAGCGTTGATGGGGGGACTAATGAAAAACTGTTTTTT
-	TRBV25-1	TRBJ2-5	-	CASSENEGETQYF	TGTGCCAGCAGTGAAAATGAGGGAGAGACCCAGTACTTC
-	TRBV7-7	TRBJ1-4	TRBD1	CASSLVDTKAGTEFGTNEKLFF	TGTGCTAGCAGCTTAGTCGACACGAAGGCCGGGACAGAGTTTGGAACTAATGAAAAACTGTTTTTT